This TCR beta chain was recovered during a study of T cells after yellow fever vaccination. In the study overall: When fractions had low cell numbers, they were prepared with SMART-Seq v4 Ultra Low Input.

Worth noting for this clonotype: Its antigen is not known.

5'RACE template switching produced TCR cDNA carrying a universal primer site and UMIs. Each CDR3 protein gets one entry after TCRdb re-called the 5' RACE reads with MiXCR. The table lists some 400,000 distinct CDR3 sequences, 18% of them singletons. Germline V gives CDR1 KGHSH, CDR2 LQKENI. V lost 3 bases and J lost 5, with 10 bases in between. The CDR3 runs 14 residues. Study results and caveats: Post-booster reappearance was seen for most primary-vaccination clones (96% CD4, around 90% CD8). When the response was secondary, it was weaker but reached its peak faster, day 5 versus 15.

The TCR comes from a man younger than 35 who received the YFV17D yellow fever vaccine. This sample comprised PBMCs, obtained before the yellow fever booster vaccination. The chain joins TRBV18 to TRBJ1-4; D unclear. CDR3 sequence reads: CASSPTDANEKLFF. For the CDR3, the DNA is TGTGCCAGCTCACCGACGGACGCCAATGAAAAACTGTTTTTT.